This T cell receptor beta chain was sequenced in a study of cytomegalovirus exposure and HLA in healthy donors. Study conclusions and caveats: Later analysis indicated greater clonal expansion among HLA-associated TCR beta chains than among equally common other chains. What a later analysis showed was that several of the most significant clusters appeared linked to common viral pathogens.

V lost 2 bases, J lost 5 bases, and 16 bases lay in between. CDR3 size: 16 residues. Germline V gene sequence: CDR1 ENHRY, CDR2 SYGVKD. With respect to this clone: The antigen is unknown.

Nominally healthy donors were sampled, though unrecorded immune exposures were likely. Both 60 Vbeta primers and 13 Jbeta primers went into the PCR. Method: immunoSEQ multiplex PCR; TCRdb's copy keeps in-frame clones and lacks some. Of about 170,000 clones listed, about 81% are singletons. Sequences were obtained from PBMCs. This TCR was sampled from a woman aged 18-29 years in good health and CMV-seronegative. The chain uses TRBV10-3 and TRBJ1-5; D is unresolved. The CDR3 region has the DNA TGTGCCATCAGTGAGGCAGGACGGTGGCGGGATCAGCCCCAGCATTTT. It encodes CAISEAGRWRDQPQHF.